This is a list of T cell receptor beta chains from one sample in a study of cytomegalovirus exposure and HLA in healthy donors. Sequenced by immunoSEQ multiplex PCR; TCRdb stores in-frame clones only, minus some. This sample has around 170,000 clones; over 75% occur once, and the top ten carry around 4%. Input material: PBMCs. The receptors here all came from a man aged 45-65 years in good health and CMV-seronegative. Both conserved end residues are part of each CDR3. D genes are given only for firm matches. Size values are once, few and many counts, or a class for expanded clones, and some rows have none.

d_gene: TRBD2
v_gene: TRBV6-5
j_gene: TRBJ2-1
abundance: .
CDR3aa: CASSRGDLHNEQFF
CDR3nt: TGTGCCAGCAGTCGGGGGGACTTACACAATGAGCAGTTCTTC

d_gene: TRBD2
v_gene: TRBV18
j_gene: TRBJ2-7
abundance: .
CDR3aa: CASSPGSLAGYEQYF
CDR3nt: TGTGCCAGCTCACCCGGTTCGCTAGCGGGCTACGAGCAGTACTTC

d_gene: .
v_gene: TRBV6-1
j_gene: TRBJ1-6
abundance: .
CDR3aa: CASSDPYPGLSSYNSPLHF
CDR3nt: TGTGCCAGCAGTGACCCCTACCCAGGGCTGAGCTCCTATAATTCACCCCTCCACTTT

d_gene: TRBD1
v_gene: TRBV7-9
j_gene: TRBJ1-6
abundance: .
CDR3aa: CSSSSDRVAPNSPLHF
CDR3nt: TGTTCCAGCAGCTCAGACAGGGTGGCCCCCAATTCACCCCTCCACTTT

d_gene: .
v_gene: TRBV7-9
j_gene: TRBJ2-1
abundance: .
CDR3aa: CSSSSRGGLLFF
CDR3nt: TGTTCCAGCAGCTCCCGAGGAGGGTTGCTGTTCTTC

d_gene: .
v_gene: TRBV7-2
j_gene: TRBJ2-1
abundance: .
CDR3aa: CASSPRRAGGNEQFF
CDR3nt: TGTGCCAGCAGCCCAAGGCGTGCGGGCGGGAATGAGCAGTTCTTC

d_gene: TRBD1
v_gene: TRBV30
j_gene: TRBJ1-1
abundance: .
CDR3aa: CAWSATGSFTEAFF
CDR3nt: TGTGCCTGGAGTGCGACAGGGTCTTTCACTGAAGCTTTCTTT

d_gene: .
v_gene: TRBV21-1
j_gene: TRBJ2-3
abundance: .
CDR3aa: CASSIRQGTDTQYF
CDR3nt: TGTGCCAGCAGCATAAGACAGGGCACAGATACGCAGTATTTT

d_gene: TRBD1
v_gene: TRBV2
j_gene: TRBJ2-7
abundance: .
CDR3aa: CASSRGTGTGEQYF
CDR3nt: TGTGCCAGCAGTCGGGGGACAGGGACGGGCGAGCAGTACTTC

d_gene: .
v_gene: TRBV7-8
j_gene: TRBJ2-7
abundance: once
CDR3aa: CASSPGQSYEQYF
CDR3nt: TGTGCCAGCAGCCCCGGACAGAGCTACGAGCAGTACTTC

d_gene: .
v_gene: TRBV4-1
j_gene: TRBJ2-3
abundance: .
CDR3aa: CASSQVSGTDTQYF
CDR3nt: TGCGCCAGCAGCCAAGTCAGCGGGACAGATACGCAGTATTTT

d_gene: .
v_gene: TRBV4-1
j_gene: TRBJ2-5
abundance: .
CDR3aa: CASSQDSLRGRETQYF
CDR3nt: TGCGCCAGCAGCCAAGATAGTCTACGGGGTAGAGAGACCCAGTACTTC

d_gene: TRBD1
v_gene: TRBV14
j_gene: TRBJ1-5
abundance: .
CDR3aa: CASSDRGNQPQHF
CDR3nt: TGTGCCAGCAGCGACAGGGGCAATCAGCCCCAGCATTTT

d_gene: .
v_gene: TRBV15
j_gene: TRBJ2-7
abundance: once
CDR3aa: CATSRDRTGNSYEQYF
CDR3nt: TGTGCCACCAGCAGAGATCGCACAGGGAACTCCTACGAGCAGTACTTC

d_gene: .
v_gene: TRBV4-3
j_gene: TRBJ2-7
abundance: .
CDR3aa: CASSQGDSYEQYF
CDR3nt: TGCGCCAGCAGCCAAGGCGACAGCTACGAGCAGTACTTC

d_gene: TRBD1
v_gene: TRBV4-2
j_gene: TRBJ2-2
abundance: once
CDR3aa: CASSPSGTGGTGELFF
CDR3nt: TGTGCCAGCAGCCCGTCCGGGACAGGGGGTACCGGGGAGCTGTTTTTT

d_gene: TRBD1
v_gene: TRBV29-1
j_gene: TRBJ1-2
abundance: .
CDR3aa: CSVVSGQGVFYGYTF
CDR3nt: TGCAGCGTTGTTTCCGGACAGGGAGTTTTCTATGGCTACACCTTC

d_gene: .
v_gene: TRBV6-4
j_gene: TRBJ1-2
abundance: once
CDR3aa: CASSDRGYGYTF
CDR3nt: TGTGCCAGCAGTGACAGGGGCTATGGCTACACCTTC

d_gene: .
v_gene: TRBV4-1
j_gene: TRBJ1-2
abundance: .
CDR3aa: CASSQDSESTVSRDGYTF
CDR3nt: TGCGCCAGCAGCCAAGATTCCGAGTCGACAGTCTCAAGGGATGGCTACACCTTC

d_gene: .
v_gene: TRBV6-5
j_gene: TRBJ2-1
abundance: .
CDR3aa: CASSRGDEQFF
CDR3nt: TGTGCCAGCAGCCGAGGTGATGAGCAGTTCTTC

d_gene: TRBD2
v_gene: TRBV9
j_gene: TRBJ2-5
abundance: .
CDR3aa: CASSVSLAGEETQYF
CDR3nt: TGTGCCAGCAGCGTTTCTCTAGCGGGAGAAGAGACCCAGTACTTC

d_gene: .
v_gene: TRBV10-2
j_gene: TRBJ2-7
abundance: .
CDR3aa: CASRGRVNAYEQYF
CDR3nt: TGCGCCAGCAGAGGTCGGGTCAACGCCTACGAGCAGTACTTC

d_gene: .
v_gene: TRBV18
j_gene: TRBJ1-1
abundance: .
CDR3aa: CASSPQEGGEAFF
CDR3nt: TGTGCCAGCTCACCACAAGAGGGAGGTGAAGCTTTCTTT

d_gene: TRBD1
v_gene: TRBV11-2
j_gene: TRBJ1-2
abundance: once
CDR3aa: CASSLGGTGGFGYTF
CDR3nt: TGTGCCAGCAGCTTAGGGGGGACAGGGGGCTTTGGCTACACCTTC

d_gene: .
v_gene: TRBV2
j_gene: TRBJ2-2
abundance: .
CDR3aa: CASSVTLSTGELFF
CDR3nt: TGTGCCAGCTCCGTTACCCTATCCACCGGGGAGCTGTTTTTT

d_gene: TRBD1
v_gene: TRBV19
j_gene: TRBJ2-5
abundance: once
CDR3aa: CASSGNQQGALETQYF
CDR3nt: TGTGCCAGTAGTGGCAATCAACAGGGGGCGCTTGAGACCCAGTACTTC

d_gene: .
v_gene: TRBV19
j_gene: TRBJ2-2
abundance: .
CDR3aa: CASSIRTANTGELFF
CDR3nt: TGTGCCAGTAGTATCAGGACAGCGAACACCGGGGAGCTGTTTTTT

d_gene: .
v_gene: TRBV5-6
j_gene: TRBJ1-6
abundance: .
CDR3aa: CASSGEGAEYNSPLHF
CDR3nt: TGTGCCAGCAGCGGGGAAGGGGCCGAATATAATTCACCCCTCCACTTT

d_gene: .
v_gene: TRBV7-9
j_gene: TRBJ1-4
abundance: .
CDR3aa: CASSLGQSPNEKLFF
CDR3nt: TGTGCCAGCAGCTTAGGACAGTCCCCAAATGAAAAACTGTTTTTT

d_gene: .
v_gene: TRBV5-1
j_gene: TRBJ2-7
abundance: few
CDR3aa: CASSPTGSVYEQYF
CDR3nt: TGCGCCAGCAGCCCCACAGGTTCCGTCTACGAGCAGTACTTC

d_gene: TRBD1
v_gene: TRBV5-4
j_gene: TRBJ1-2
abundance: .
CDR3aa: CASSATGIFQRYTF
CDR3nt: TGTGCCAGCAGCGCGACAGGGATCTTTCAGCGCTACACCTTC

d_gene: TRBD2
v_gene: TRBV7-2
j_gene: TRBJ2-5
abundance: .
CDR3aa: CASSLGGGSETQYF
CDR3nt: TGTGCCAGCAGCTTAGGGGGGGGGTCGGAGACCCAGTACTTC

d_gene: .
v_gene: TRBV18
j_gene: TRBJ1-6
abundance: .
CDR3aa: CASSSTGSSYNSPLHF
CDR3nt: TGTGCCAGCTCAAGCACAGGGAGCTCCTATAATTCACCCCTCCACTTT

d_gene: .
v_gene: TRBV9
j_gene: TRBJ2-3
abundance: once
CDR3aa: CASSVRGVGASTDTQYF
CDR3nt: TGTGCCAGCAGCGTACGAGGGGTGGGGGCTAGCACAGATACGCAGTATTTT

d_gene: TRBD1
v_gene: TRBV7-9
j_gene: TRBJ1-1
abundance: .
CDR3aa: CSSRHGQDTEAFF
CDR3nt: TGTTCCAGCAGACACGGACAGGACACTGAAGCTTTCTTT

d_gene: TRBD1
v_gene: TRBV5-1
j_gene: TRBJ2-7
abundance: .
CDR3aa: CASSFLGSGTVHYEQYF
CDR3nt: TGCGCCAGCAGCTTCTTGGGGTCCGGGACAGTGCATTACGAGCAGTACTTC

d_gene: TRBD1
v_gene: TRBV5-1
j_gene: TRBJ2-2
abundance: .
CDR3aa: CASSLDRGNTGELFF
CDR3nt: TGCGCCAGCAGCTTAGACAGGGGAAACACCGGGGAGCTGTTTTTT

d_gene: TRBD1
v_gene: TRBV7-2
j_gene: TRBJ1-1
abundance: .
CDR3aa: CASSRRGAVVNTEAFF
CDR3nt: TGTGCCAGCAGCCGCAGGGGGGCGGTGGTGAACACTGAAGCTTTCTTT

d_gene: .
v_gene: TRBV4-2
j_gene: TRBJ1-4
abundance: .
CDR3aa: CASSNRQASYDEKLFF
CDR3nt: TGTGCCAGCAGCAACCGCCAGGCCAGTTACGATGAAAAACTGTTTTTT

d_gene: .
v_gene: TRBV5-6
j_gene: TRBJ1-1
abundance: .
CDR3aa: CASSLVSGLGMNTEAFF
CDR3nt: TGTGCCAGCAGCTTGGTTTCAGGGTTAGGAATGAACACTGAAGCTTTCTTT

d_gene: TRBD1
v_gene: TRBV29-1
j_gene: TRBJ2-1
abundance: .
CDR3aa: CSVERDRGNEQFF
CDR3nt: TGCAGCGTTGAGCGGGACAGGGGGAATGAGCAGTTCTTC

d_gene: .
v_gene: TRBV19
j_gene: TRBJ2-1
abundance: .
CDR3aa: CATQEGINEQFF
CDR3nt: TGTGCCACTCAGGAGGGGATAAATGAGCAGTTCTTC

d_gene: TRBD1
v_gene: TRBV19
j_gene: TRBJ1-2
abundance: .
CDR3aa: CASSRLGVGQAFQAYYGYTF
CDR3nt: TGTGCCAGTAGTAGATTAGGGGTCGGACAGGCCTTCCAGGCATACTATGGCTACACCTTC

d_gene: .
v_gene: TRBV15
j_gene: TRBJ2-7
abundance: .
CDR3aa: CATSRGDNYEQYF
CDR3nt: TGTGCCACCAGCAGAGGGGACAACTACGAGCAGTACTTC

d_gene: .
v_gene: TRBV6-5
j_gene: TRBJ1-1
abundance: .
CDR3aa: CASSRDTGGTEAFF
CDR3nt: TGTGCCAGCAGTAGGGACACTGGAGGCACTGAAGCTTTCTTT

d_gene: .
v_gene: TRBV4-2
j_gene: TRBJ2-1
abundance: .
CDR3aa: CASSRQVSGDEQFF
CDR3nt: TGTGCCAGCAGCCGTCAGGTTTCAGGGGATGAGCAGTTCTTC

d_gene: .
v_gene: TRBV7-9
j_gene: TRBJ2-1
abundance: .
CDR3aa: CASSLTQTVIGNEQFF
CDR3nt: TGTGCCAGCAGCTTAACCCAAACGGTGATCGGCAATGAGCAGTTCTTC

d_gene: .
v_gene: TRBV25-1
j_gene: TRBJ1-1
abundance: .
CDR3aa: CASRAIGGFTEAFF
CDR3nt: TGTGCCAGCAGGGCTATTGGGGGGTTCACTGAAGCTTTCTTT

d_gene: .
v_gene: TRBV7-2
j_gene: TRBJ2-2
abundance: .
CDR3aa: CASSLSRTTTGELFF
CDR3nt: TGTGCCAGCAGCTTAAGCCGGACAACCACCGGGGAGCTGTTTTTT

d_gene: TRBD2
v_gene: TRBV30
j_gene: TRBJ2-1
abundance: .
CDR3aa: CAWSVLAGSYNEQFF
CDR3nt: TGTGCCTGGAGTGTACTAGCGGGGTCGTACAATGAGCAGTTCTTC

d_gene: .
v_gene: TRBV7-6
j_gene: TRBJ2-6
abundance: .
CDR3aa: CASSLDLRQKRSGANVLTF
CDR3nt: TGTGCCAGCAGCTTAGACCTTAGGCAGAAGAGGTCTGGGGCCAACGTCCTGACTTTC

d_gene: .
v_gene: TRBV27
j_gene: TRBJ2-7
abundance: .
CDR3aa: CASSLGPSGIHSEQYF
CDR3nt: TGTGCCAGCAGTTTGGGCCCATCCGGGATCCACTCCGAGCAGTACTTC

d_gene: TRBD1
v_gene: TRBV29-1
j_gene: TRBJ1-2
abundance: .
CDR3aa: CSAETGESYGYTF
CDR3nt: TGCAGCGCCGAGACAGGGGAAAGCTATGGCTACACCTTC

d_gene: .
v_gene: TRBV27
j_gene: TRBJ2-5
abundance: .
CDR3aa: CASSLLYAGASETQYF
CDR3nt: TGTGCCAGCAGTTTATTATATGCGGGGGCGTCTGAGACCCAGTACTTC

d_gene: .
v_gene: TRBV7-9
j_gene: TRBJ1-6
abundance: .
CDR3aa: CSSSSRAGGSPLHF
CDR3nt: TGTTCCAGCAGCTCGAGGGCCGGGGGTTCACCCCTCCACTTT

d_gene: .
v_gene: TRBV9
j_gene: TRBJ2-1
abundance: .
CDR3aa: CASSAQQGVQEQFF
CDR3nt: TGTGCCAGCAGCGCGCAACAGGGTGTTCAGGAGCAGTTCTTC

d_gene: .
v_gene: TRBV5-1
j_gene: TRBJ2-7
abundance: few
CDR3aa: CASSLEPQSYEQYF
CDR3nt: TGCGCCAGCAGCTTGGAGCCACAGTCCTACGAGCAGTACTTC

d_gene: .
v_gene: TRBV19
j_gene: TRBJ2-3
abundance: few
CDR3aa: CASSILAGGADTQYF
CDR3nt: TGTGCCAGTAGTATTTTGGCAGGAGGGGCAGATACGCAGTATTTT

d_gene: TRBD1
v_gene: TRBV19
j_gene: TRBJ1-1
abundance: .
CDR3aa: CASRLRSGGTEAFF
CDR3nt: TGTGCCAGTAGGCTTCGGTCAGGGGGCACTGAAGCTTTCTTT